These 26 T cell receptor beta chains came from one sample sequenced in a study of graft-versus-host responses after intestinal transplantation. Using immunoSEQ multiplex PCR, the repertoire was profiled, and TCRdb retains in-frame clones only, with some absent. This sample has about 99,000 clones, with about 90% found just once. These receptors have no known antigen. This material consisted of unstimulated CD4+ T cells sorted from spleen or lymph node cells, taken before intestinal transplant. These receptors came from a human donor who received an intestinal transplant.

This chain links TRBV6-5 with TRBJ1-5; 7 bases match TRBD1. Germline V gene data show CDR1 as MNHEY and CDR2 as SVGAGI. With V trimmed by 6 bases and J by 7 bases, 9 bases remained unmatched. This CDR3 has 14 amino acids. CDR3 sequence: CASRRTGVRQPQHF. The CDR3 DNA reads TGTGCCAGCAGGCGAACAGGGGTAAGGCAGCCCCAGCATTTT.

The gene calls are TRBV9 and TRBJ1-3; D may be TRBD1 (6 bases). Germline lookup yields CDR1 SGDLS and CDR2 YYNGEE. CDR3 length: 15 residues. The ends were cut back, 0 bases at V and 3 bases at J, with 10 bases in the middle. Here the CDR3 reads CASSVARGGGNTIYF. CDR3 DNA sequence: TGTGCCAGCAGCGTAGCCAGGGGCGGTGGAAACACCATATATTTT. The full variable domain, with the rest looked up from reference TRBV9 and TRBJ1-3, is DSGVTQTPKHLITATGQRVTLRCSPRSGDLSVYWYQQSLDQGLQFLIQYYNGEERAKGNILERFSAQQFPDLHSELNLSSLELGDSALYFCASSVARGGGNTIYFGEGSWLTVV.

This clone has more than one count but fewer than ten. This chain uses TRBV18 with TRBJ1-6; D remains unclear. CDR1 is KGHSH, CDR2 LQKENI, per germline. V was pared by 4 bases and J by 4 bases, with 17 bases between. The CDR3 sequence is 17 residues long. The CDR3 region is CASSLWTARGYNSPLHF. The DNA for the CDR3 is TGTGCCAGCTCACTATGGACGGCCCGGGGATATAATTCACCCCTCCACTTT.

The gene calls are TRBV6-5 and TRBJ1-4, with 10 bases fitting TRBD1. Germline V CDR1 and CDR2: MNHEY, SVGAGI. This CDR3 contains 14 residues. After removal of 4 bases from V and 8 bases from J, the junction contained 4 bases not matched to a gene. CDR3 in DNA: TGTGCCAGCAGTTGGGACAGGGGAGGAGAAAAACTGTTTTTT. Protein product: CASSWDRGGEKLFF.

V and J are TRBV4-1 and TRBJ2-5, with 10 bases that match TRBD2. The CDR3 runs 18 residues. With 0 bases clipped from V and 0 bases from J, the junction kept 7 bases outside the gene matches. Per the germline V gene, CDR1 is MGHRA and CDR2 is YSYEKL. For the CDR3, the DNA is TGCGCCAGCAGCCAAGATGCAGCGGGGGGGTGGTACCAAGAGACCCAGTACTTC. This gives the protein CASSQDAAGGWYQETQYF.

The chain is built from TRBV29-1 and TRBJ1-1; a possible D gene is TRBD1 (6 bases). The CDR3 contains 13 residues. Trimming cost V 4 bases and J 4 bases, with 13 bases left between them. Germline CDR1 reads SQVTM; CDR2 reads ANQGSEA. The CDR3 sequence is CSVAGVLGTEAFF. The CDR3 bases are TGCAGCGTTGCAGGGGTGTTGGGCACTGAAGCTTTCTTT.

The gene calls are TRBV19 and TRBJ2-4, with D possibly being TRBD1 (6 bases). CDR1 and CDR2 (germline): LNHDA, SQIVND (reference sequence). The V end lost 3 bases, the J end lost 0 bases, and 15 bases lay between the germline ends. The CDR3 contains 17 residues. The CDR3 DNA reads as TGTGCCAGTAGTATCGAACCGGGACACAGAGCCAAAAACATTCAGTACTTC. It codes for CASSIEPGHRAKNIQYF. The variable domain in full, with the rest retrieved from reference TRBV19 and TRBJ2-4, is DGGITQSPKYLFRKEGQNVTLSCEQNLNHDAMYWYRQDPGQGLRLIYYSQIVNDFQKGDIAEGYSVSREKKESFPLTVTSAQKNPTAFYLCASSIEPGHRAKNIQYFGAGTRLSVL.

CDR3 in amino acids: CASSISRGAEAFF. The CDR3 coding sequence is TGTGCCAGTAGTATATCAAGGGGCGCTGAAGCTTTCTTT. The chain recombines TRBV19 with TRBJ1-1; tentative D call: TRBD1 (5 bases). Trimming cost V 2 bases and J 6 bases, with 10 bases left between them. From germline, CDR1 is LNHDA and CDR2 SQIVND (reference sequence). The CDR3 has 13 residues.

The CDR3 here is CANGDRSFGANVLTF. The CDR3 DNA reads as TGTGCCAATGGGGACAGGTCTTTTGGGGCCAACGTCCTGACTTTC. The gene calls are TRBV6-1 and TRBJ2-6; 8 bases map to TRBD1. Germline values: CDR1 MNHNS, CDR2 SASEGT. The CDR3 contains 15 residues. V lost 10 bases and J lost 3; bases outside the gene matches: 8.

The chain joins TRBV2 to TRBJ2-3, with 9 positions matching TRBD2. There are 14 residues in the CDR3. Unmatched junction bases numbered 1, after V lost 5 bases and J lost 1 base. Germline CDR1 reads SNHLY; CDR2 reads FYNNEI. DNA of the CDR3: TGTGCCAGCAGTTCTAGCGGGGGCACAGATACGCAGTATTTT. This encodes CASSSSGGTDTQYF. The variable domain in full, with the rest retrieved from reference TRBV2 and TRBJ2-3, is EPEVTQTPSHQVTQMGQEVILRCVPISNHLYFYWYRQILGQKVEFLVSFYNNEISEKSEIFDDQFSVERPDGSNFTLKIRSTKLEDSAMYFCASSSSGGTDTQYFGPGTRLTVL.

This rearrangement joins TRBV5-1 to TRBJ1-2, with D possibly being TRBD1 (6 bases). The V and J ends lost 0 bases and 5 bases respectively, with 8 bases between them. Germline CDR1 is SGHRS and CDR2 is YFSETQ. This CDR3 is built from 13 residues. The CDR3 loop reads CASSLGQVYGYTF. The CDR3 DNA follows: TGCGCCAGCAGCTTGGGACAGGTGTATGGCTACACCTTC. The whole variable domain, filled in from reference TRBV5-1 and TRBJ1-2, reads KAGVTQTPRYLIKTRGQQVTLSCSPISGHRSVSWYQQTPGQGLQFLFEYFSETQRNKGNFPGRFSGRQFSNSRSEMNVSTLELGDSALYLCASSLGQVYGYTFGSGTRLTVV.

The gene calls are TRBV5-5 and TRBJ1-3; TRBD1 might be the D (5 bases). CDR1 and CDR2 (germline): SGHKS, YYEKEE (reference sequence). V was clipped by 4 bases and J by 9 bases, with 20 bases between them. The CDR3 loop spans 15 amino acids. CDR3 amino acids: CASSVDTYLGATIYF. CDR3 nucleotide sequence: TGTGCCAGCAGCGTGGACACATACCTTGGAGCCACCATATATTTT.

The chain has TRBV10-3 and TRBJ2-5, with 7 nucleotides matching TRBD2. The CDR3 totals 14 residues. The germline CDR1 and CDR2 sequences are ENHRY and SYGVKD. V lost 7 bases, J lost 2 bases, and 7 bases stayed unmatched. CDR3 coding DNA: TGTGCCATCAAACCTGGGGAGGGTCAAGAGACCCAGTACTTC. It translates to CAIKPGEGQETQYF.

The rearrangement joins TRBV4-1 to TRBJ2-2; D assignment may be TRBD1 or TRBD2 (5 bases each). Deletions cut 1 base from V and 3 bases from J, with 12 bases between. CDR1 and CDR2 from the germline V gene are MGHRA and YSYEKL. The CDR3 has 16 residues. CDR3 DNA: TGCGCCAGCAGCCAAGCTACCGGGACGGACACCGGGGAGCTGTTTTTT. This encodes CASSQATGTDTGELFF.

The CDR3 DNA sequence: TGCAGCGTTGGGTTGCGCCTAGCGGGATCTGGGGAGCAGTTCTTC. This encodes CSVGLRLAGSGEQFF. The rearrangement links TRBV29-1 to TRBJ2-1; 9 bases match TRBD2. CDR1 and CDR2 (germline): SQVTM, ANQGSEA. Losses at the gene ends were 4 bases for V and 10 bases for J; bases not matched to a gene: 14. The CDR3 is made up of 15 amino acids.

The V gene is TRBV6-1, the J gene TRBJ1-2; D gene ambiguous. The CDR3 is 13 amino acids. CDR1 and CDR2 (germline): MNHNS, SASEGT. Trimming stripped 5 bases from V and 8 bases from J, with 15 bases between. Here the CDR3 reads CASSPEEARGYTF. The CDR3 DNA is TGTGCCAGCAGTCCGGAGGAGGCTAGAGGCTACACCTTC.

V gene TRBV6-6 combines with J gene TRBJ2-7; tentatively, D is TRBD1 (6 bases). The germline gives CDR1 MNHNY, CDR2 SVGAGI (reference sequence). The CDR3 contains 15 residues. Trimming left V 5 bases short and J 7 bases short, with 21 bases between. CDR3 sequence: CASSPSDSPWGEQYF. The CDR3 DNA reads as TGTGCCAGCAGTCCCTCGGACAGCCCTTGGGGTGAGCAGTACTTC.

The rearrangement joins TRBV2 to TRBJ2-2; TRBD1 aligns across 8 bases. The germline V gene has CDR1 SNHLY and CDR2 FYNNEI. V was clipped by 2 bases and J by 1 base; unmatched bases: 3. The CDR3 is made up of 16 amino acids. The CDR3 DNA reads TGTGCCAGCAGTGAACGGGACAGGTGGAACACCGGGGAGCTGTTTTTT. Residues: CASSERDRWNTGELFF. The full variable domain, in which reference TRBV2 and TRBJ2-2 provide the parts outside the CDR3, is EPEVTQTPSHQVTQMGQEVILRCVPISNHLYFYWYRQILGQKVEFLVSFYNNEISEKSEIFDDQFSVERPDGSNFTLKIRSTKLEDSAMYFCASSERDRWNTGELFFGEGSRLTVL.

This clone appeared a single time. The chain employs TRBV10-1 and TRBJ2-7; D is unresolved. Trimming took off 0 bases at V and 5 bases at J, with 11 bases between the two ends. CDR1 is WNHNN and CDR2 is SYGVQD in the germline V gene (reference sequence). CDR3 length: 14 amino acids. CDR3 in DNA: TGCGCCAGCAGTGAGTCGGTAGGGAAGAACGAGCAGTACTTC. This codes for CASSESVGKNEQYF.

The V and J genes are TRBV4-1 and TRBJ2-7; 9 positions agree with TRBD2. V dropped 2 bases and J dropped 7; count of bases not matched to a gene: 21. The CDR3 spans 19 residues. Germline CDR1 reads MGHRA; CDR2 reads YSYEKL. The CDR3 sequence is CASSQFGLAGLWGAREQYF. The CDR3 DNA reads as TGCGCCAGCAGCCAATTTGGGCTAGCGGGACTATGGGGGGCTAGGGAGCAGTACTTC.

The CDR3 loop is CASSQLQDYEQYF. Here the CDR3 DNA reads TGTGCCAGCAGCCAATTGCAGGACTACGAGCAGTACTTC. The chain has TRBV4-2 and TRBJ2-7; D not resolved. Trimming took 2 bases from V and 3 from J, leaving 8 bases between them. Germline CDR1 LGHNA, CDR2 YNFKEQ. This CDR3 is 13 amino acids long.

V usage is TRBV30 and J usage is TRBJ2-5, with 7 bases lining up with TRBD2. The V gene end was trimmed by 2 bases and the J gene end by 1 base; junction bases not matched to a gene: 7. The CDR3 covers 15 residues. Germline V gene lookup returns CDR1 GTSNPN and CDR2 SVGIG (reference sequence). The CDR3 nucleotides read TGTGCCTGGAGTCCTCGGACGGGAGGCCAAGAGACCCAGTACTTC. Translation: CAWSPRTGGQETQYF.

V and J are TRBV7-2 and TRBJ2-2; 9 bases agree with TRBD1. This CDR3 spans 17 amino acids. V was clipped by 5 bases and J by 6 bases; unmatched bases: 13. The germline CDR1 and CDR2 sequences are SGHTA and FQGNSA. The CDR3 DNA sequence: TGTGCCAGCAGCCGAGGCCCCGGGACAGGGTTGGCCGGGGAGCTGTTTTTT. Translation gives CASSRGPGTGLAGELFF.

V and J are TRBV6-5 and TRBJ1-4; D not resolved. The CDR3 has 13 amino acids. V lost 0 bases to trimming and J lost 10 bases, with 9 bases between them. Germline V gene lookup returns CDR1 MNHEY and CDR2 SVGAGI. CDR3 protein: CASSYSRTGKLFF. The CDR3 DNA reads TGTGCCAGCAGTTACTCCAGGACGGGAAAACTGTTTTTT.

The chain combines TRBV19 with TRBJ2-7, with 11 bases that match TRBD1. V lost 3 bases to trimming and J lost 3 bases; unmatched junction nucleotides: 1. The CDR3 sequence is 14 residues long. The germline CDR1 and CDR2 sequences are LNHDA and SQIVND (reference sequence). CDR3 region: CASSMGTGGYEQYF. CDR3 DNA sequence: TGTGCCAGTAGTATGGGGACAGGGGGCTACGAGCAGTACTTC.

The chain employs TRBV15 and TRBJ1-3; 7 nucleotides line up with TRBD1. V shed 0 bases and J 4 bases; nucleotides not matched to a gene: 3. The CDR3 consists of 15 residues. The germline gives CDR1 LNHNV, CDR2 YYDKDF (reference sequence). In DNA, the CDR3 is TGTGCCACCAGCAGAGATCCGGGACAGGGAAACACCATATATTTT. It codes for CATSRDPGQGNTIYF. The full variable domain, rest sourced from reference TRBV15 and TRBJ1-3, is DAMVIQNPRYQVTQFGKPVTLSCSQTLNHNVMYWYQQKSSQAPKLLFHYYDKDFNNEADTPDNFQSRRPNTSFCFLDIRSPGLGDTAMYLCATSRDPGQGNTIYFGEGSWLTVV.